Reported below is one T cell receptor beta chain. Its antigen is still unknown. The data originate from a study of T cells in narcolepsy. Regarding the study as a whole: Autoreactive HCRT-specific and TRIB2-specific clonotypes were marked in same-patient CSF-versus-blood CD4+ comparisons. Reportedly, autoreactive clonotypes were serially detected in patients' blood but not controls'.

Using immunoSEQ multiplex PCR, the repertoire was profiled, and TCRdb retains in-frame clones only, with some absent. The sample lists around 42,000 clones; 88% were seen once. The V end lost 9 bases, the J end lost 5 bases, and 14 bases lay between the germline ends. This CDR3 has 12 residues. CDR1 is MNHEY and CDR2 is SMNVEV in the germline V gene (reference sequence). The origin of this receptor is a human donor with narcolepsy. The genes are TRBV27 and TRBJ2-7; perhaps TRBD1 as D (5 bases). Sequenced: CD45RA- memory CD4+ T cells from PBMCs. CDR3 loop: CARQTVRDEQYF. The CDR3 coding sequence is TGTGCCAGGCAAACGGTCAGGGACGAGCAGTACTTC.